Listed below are T cell receptor beta chains from one sample, sequenced in a study of cytomegalovirus exposure and HLA in healthy donors. The method was immunoSEQ multiplex PCR; TCRdb's version includes in-frame clones alone and lacks a portion of them. The profile shows about 250,000 clones, over 75% of them singletons. The sample consisted of PBMCs. The receptors were gathered from a man in his late teens or twenties in good health and CMV-seropositive. The CDR3 runs from the conserved cysteine through the conserved F or W. Fields, in order: D gene, J gene, clone size, V gene, CDR3 DNA, CDR3 protein. The D gene is left open where the match is weak. Size is omitted from some rows. Given values are once, few, many or a class for expanded clones.

TRBD1	TRBJ2-3	.	TRBV5-1	TGCGCCAGCAGCTTGGCAGGGGGTAAAGATACGCAGTATTTT	CASSLAGGKDTQYF
TRBD2	TRBJ2-7	.	TRBV7-9	TGTGCCAGCAACCACCTTGCTAGCGGAGCTGCGTACGAGCAGTACTTC	CASNHLASGAAYEQYF
TRBD2	TRBJ2-2	.	TRBV10-3	TGTGCCATCAGCGCCAGTCCCGGGACTAGCGGGGAGGGACTCCGCAACACCGGGGAGCTGTTTTTT	CAISASPGTSGEGLRNTGELFF
.	TRBJ2-7	.	TRBV6-5	TGTGCCAGCAGTTATAATCCATCGACGCGGCCTAACGAGCAGTACTTC	CASSYNPSTRPNEQYF
TRBD1	TRBJ2-3	.	TRBV27	TGTGCCAGCAGTCAACGACAGGGGCAGCCAGATACGCAGTATTTT	CASSQRQGQPDTQYF
.	TRBJ1-1	.	TRBV2	TGTGCCAGCAGCCTCGGAAGGGACACTGAAGCTTTCTTT	CASSLGRDTEAFF
.	TRBJ1-2	once	TRBV7-2	TGTGCCAGCAGCTCACAGACAGGACTATATGGCTACACCTTC	CASSSQTGLYGYTF
.	TRBJ2-5	.	TRBV2	TGTGCCAGCAGGTGGCAAGAGACCCAGTACTTC	CASRWQETQYF
TRBD2	TRBJ2-2	few	TRBV27	TGTGCCAGCAGTTTTTGGGCTAGCGGCACCGGGGAGCTGTTTTTT	CASSFWASGTGELFF
TRBD2	TRBJ2-7	.	TRBV6-5	TGTGCCAGCAGCCGACTAGCGGGAGATGATAACGAGCAGTACTTC	CASSRLAGDDNEQYF
TRBD1	TRBJ2-3	.	TRBV2	TGTGCCAGCAGCGCAGGGGGAACTAGCACAGATACGCAGTATTTT	CASSAGGTSTDTQYF
.	TRBJ2-1	.	TRBV7-6	TGTGCCAGCAGCTTAATAATTACCAATGAGCAGTTCTTC	CASSLIITNEQFF
TRBD1	TRBJ1-1	.	TRBV25-1	TGTGCCAGCAGTGATCCAGGGGGCCGTGAAGCTTTCTTT	CASSDPGGREAFF
TRBD2	TRBJ2-7	.	TRBV5-6	TGTGCCAGCAGCTTGAAGAGACTAGCGGGATCCTACGAGCAGTACTTC	CASSLKRLAGSYEQYF
TRBD1	TRBJ2-5	.	TRBV5-1	TGCGCCAGCAGCTTGGCCGGCGGGACAGGAGGAGAGACCCAGTACTTC	CASSLAGGTGGETQYF
.	TRBJ1-2	.	TRBV30	TGTGCCTGGAGTGGAGGTTCAGGCTGGGGCTACACCTTC	CAWSGGSGWGYTF
TRBD1	TRBJ1-2	.	TRBV5-4	TGTGCCAGCAGCACACGGACAGGGCCAACTAACTATGGCTACACCTTC	CASSTRTGPTNYGYTF